A single sample is the source of the 28 T cell receptor beta chains below, sequenced in a study of shared clonotypes between healthy human individuals. The repertoire was sequenced with immunoSEQ multiplex PCR; TCRdb's copy has only in-frame clones and lacks some. This sample has roughly 2 million clones; less than 95% occur once, and the top ten carry 0.9% to 1.4%. Naive CD8 cells lacked CD45RO and underwent positive selection for CCR7, leaving out terminally differentiated effector memory CD45RA+ cells. Sequenced material: naive CD8+ T cells sorted from blood. Source of these receptors: a young man in good health.

The chain is built from TRBV14 and TRBJ2-3; maybe TRBD1 (5 bases). Germline V gene lookup returns CDR1 SGHDN and CDR2 FVKESK. CDR3 length: 15 residues. Trimming took 4 bases from V and 3 from J, leaving 14 bases between them. Written as DNA, the CDR3 is TGTGCCAGCAGCCGAGTTATAGGGGTGACAGATACGCAGTATTTT. It specifies CASSRVIGVTDTQYF.

The chain has TRBV2 and TRBJ2-3, with 11 bases that match TRBD2. The V gene's germline CDR1 is SNHLY and CDR2 FYNNEI. V lost 4 bases, J lost 6 bases, and 6 bases stayed unmatched. The CDR3 has 15 amino acids. The CDR3 region has the DNA TGTGCCAGCAGTGGGGTAGCGGGAGGGCCTGATACGCAGTATTTT. Protein product: CASSGVAGGPDTQYF.

DNA of the CDR3: TGTGCCACCAGCAGAGTTCACACTAACTATGGCTACACCTTC. Protein sequence: CATSRVHTNYGYTF. The chain joins TRBV15 to TRBJ1-2; D is uncertain. The germline CDR1 and CDR2 sequences are LNHNV and YYDKDF (reference sequence). This CDR3 region has 14 residues. V was trimmed by 1 base and J by 0 bases, leaving 6 bases between them.

The chain links TRBV7-8 to TRBJ2-2, with unresolved D. Trimming stripped 5 bases from V and 8 bases from J, with 12 bases between. Germline assignment: CDR1 SGHVS and CDR2 FQNEAQ. The length of the CDR3 is 13 residues. CDR3 sequence: CASSPLPRGELFF. Here the CDR3 DNA reads TGTGCCAGCAGCCCCCTACCGAGAGGGGAGCTGTTTTTT.

The chain couples TRBV5-1 to TRBJ2-7; D gene ambiguous. Trimming cost V 4 bases and J 2 bases, with 13 bases left between them. CDR3 length: 14 residues. Germline CDR1 reads SGHRS; CDR2 reads YFSETQ. CDR3 protein: CASSERVDTYEQYF. For the CDR3, the DNA is TGCGCCAGCAGCGAACGGGTGGATACCTACGAGCAGTACTTC.

This chain connects TRBV14 to TRBJ2-3; D perhaps matches TRBD1 (5 bases). CDR3 length: 14 amino acids. In germline, CDR1 is SGHDN, CDR2 FVKESK. V shed 0 bases and J shed 8 bases, with 12 bases lying between them. The CDR3 DNA reads TGTGCCAGCAGCCAAGATTTCTTTCAGGGTACGCAGTATTTT. It codes for CASSQDFFQGTQYF.

This clone appeared once. The CDR3 sequence: CASSSSPAAGDDTDTQYF. The DNA of the CDR3 is TGTGCCAGCAGCTCGTCCCCAGCGGCGGGAGACGACACAGATACGCAGTATTTT. The rearrangement links TRBV5-6 to TRBJ2-3; 7 bases line up with TRBD2. V trimming: 3 bases; J trimming: 2 bases; junction bases outside the gene matches: 15. CDR1 and CDR2 from the germline V gene are SGHDT and YYEEEE. The CDR3 has 18 amino acids.

The chain links TRBV4-3 to TRBJ1-2; 9 bases map to TRBD1. Trimming at V came to 0 bases and at J to 7 bases, leaving 6 bases not matched to a gene. CDR3 size: 15 residues. Germline lookup yields CDR1 LGHNA and CDR2 YSLEER. The CDR3 DNA is TGCGCCAGCAGCCAAGATTTCGGACAGGGGTCTGGCTACACCTTC. This gives the protein CASSQDFGQGSGYTF.

This clone showed up just once. The J gene is TRBJ2-2, the V gene TRBV7-2; D unclear. Germline CDR1 is SGHTA and CDR2 is FQGNSA. V gave up 3 bases and J gave up 6 bases, with 8 bases separating them. The CDR3 covers 13 residues. CDR3 protein: CASSFGLPGELFF. In nucleotides, the CDR3 is TGTGCCAGCAGCTTCGGTCTTCCCGGGGAGCTGTTTTTT.

The gene calls are TRBV6-6 and TRBJ1-1, with 9 bases identical to TRBD1. CDR1 and CDR2 (germline): MNHNY, SVGAGI (reference sequence). This CDR3 comprises 13 residues. The V segment lost 5 bases and the J segment 11 bases; nucleotides outside the gene matches: 9. The CDR3 sequence: CASSHGGTGIAFF. The CDR3, as DNA: TGTGCCAGCAGTCACGGGGGGACAGGGATCGCTTTCTTT.

The rearrangement uses TRBV5-1 and TRBJ1-1; 9 nucleotides align to TRBD1. The CDR3 consists of 15 residues. V trimming: 4 bases; J trimming: 4 bases; junction bases outside the gene matches: 8. The germline V gene encodes CDR1 SGHRS and CDR2 YFSETQ. CDR3: CASSRDRALITEAFF. The CDR3 DNA reads as TGCGCCAGCAGCCGGGACAGGGCCTTGATCACTGAAGCTTTCTTT.

The chain joins TRBV6-1 to TRBJ2-2, with TRBD2 identical over 10 bases. Germline CDR1 is MNHNS and CDR2 is SASEGT. V lost 3 bases and J lost 1; bases outside the gene matches: 2. The CDR3 sequence is 16 residues long. The CDR3 reads CASSEGLAQNTGELFF. In DNA, the CDR3 is TGTGCCAGCAGTGAGGGACTAGCGCAGAACACCGGGGAGCTGTTTTTT.

The rearrangement joins TRBV23-1 to TRBJ2-3; 10 bases agree with TRBD2. TRBV23-1 is recorded as an ORF, its role being uncertain. The ends lost 3 bases at V and 3 bases at J; junction bases unmatched: 3. The CDR3 contains 15 residues. The CDR3 sequence is CASSQPAGGTDTQYF. DNA for the CDR3: TGCGCCAGCAGTCAGCCAGCGGGAGGGACAGATACGCAGTATTTT.

This clone was counted a single time. The chain joins TRBV2 to TRBJ2-7, with D maybe TRBD1 (6 bases). V lost 9 bases and J 2 bases, leaving 17 bases between the germline ends. The CDR3 sequence is 14 residues long. From germline, CDR1 is SNHLY and CDR2 FYNNEI. CDR3 DNA: TGTGCCAGTCAGGGAACAGGGTTGGCCTACGAGCAGTACTTC. It specifies CASQGTGLAYEQYF.

This chain links TRBV7-9 with TRBJ1-4; perhaps TRBD1 as D (5 bases). Per germline, CDR1 SEHNR and CDR2 FQNEAQ (reference sequence). This CDR3 comprises 13 residues. Trimming took 5 bases from V and 6 from J, leaving 10 bases between them. CDR3 protein: CASSHQGDEKLFF. The CDR3 region has the DNA TGTGCCAGCAGCCACCAGGGCGATGAAAAACTGTTTTTT.

V is TRBV19 and J is TRBJ1-1; 7 nucleotides align to TRBD1. CDR1 is LNHDA, CDR2 SQIVND, per germline (reference sequence). The CDR3 runs 18 residues. J lost 2 bases, V lost 1 base, and 13 bases had no gene match. CDR3 amino acids: CASSIVGLNQGGNTEAFF. The CDR3 DNA is TGTGCCAGTAGTATAGTGGGGCTTAACCAAGGGGGCAACACTGAAGCTTTCTTT.

V usage is TRBV6-1 and J usage is TRBJ1-1, with a weak D call TRBD1 (5 bases). The CDR3 length is 14 residues. In germline, CDR1 is MNHNS, CDR2 SASEGT. The ends were cut back, 1 base at V and 11 bases at J, with 17 bases in the middle. The CDR3 sequence is CASSEVGTFEEAFF. Here the CDR3 DNA reads TGTGCCAGCAGTGAAGTGGGGACCTTCGAGGAGGCTTTCTTT.

With regard to this clone: The same CDR3 is also encoded by other DNA sequences in this sample. V gene TRBV27 combines with J gene TRBJ2-2; TRBD1 agrees at 9 bases. CDR3 length equals 14 residues. V lost 5 bases, J lost 7 bases, and 5 bases stayed unmatched. CDR1 and CDR2 (germline): MNHEY, SMNVEV (reference sequence). The CDR3 nucleotides are TGTGCCAGCAGTCCTGGACAGGGGATCGGGGAGCTGTTTTTT. Protein product: CASSPGQGIGELFF.

V is TRBV6-5 and J is TRBJ2-5; D is undetermined. Germline CDR1 reads MNHEY; CDR2 reads SVGAGI. Trimming stripped 10 bases from V and 4 bases from J, with 16 bases between. The CDR3 totals 13 residues. CDR3 sequence reads: CATIAWDGETQYF. The CDR3 bases are TGTGCCACCATAGCTTGGGATGGAGAGACCCAGTACTTC.

The chain carries TRBV28 and TRBJ2-7; 13 bases map to TRBD2. The trim removed 6 bases at V and 1 base at J, leaving 9 bases unmatched. This CDR3 contains 17 residues. Germline CDR1 MDHEN, CDR2 SYDVKM. Here the CDR3 DNA reads TGTGCCAGCAGCACTAGCGGGAGGGCCGGGTTATCCTACGAGCAGTACTTC. Encoded protein: CASSTSGRAGLSYEQYF.

V is TRBV6-6 and J is TRBJ2-7, with 10 bases aligning to TRBD1. V lost 8 bases and J lost 2; bases outside the gene matches: 6. The germline gives CDR1 MNHNY, CDR2 SVGAGI (reference sequence). The length of the CDR3 is 14 residues. In DNA, the CDR3 is TGTGCCAGCCGGGAGGGACAGGGGACCTACGAGCAGTACTTC. Residues: CASREGQGTYEQYF.

The rearrangement joins TRBV6-5 to TRBJ1-2, with D unresolved. The CDR3 has 13 residues. Trimming cost V 5 bases and J 5 bases, with 12 bases left between them. Germline CDR1 reads MNHEY; CDR2 reads SVGAGI. CDR3 DNA sequence: TGTGCCAGCAGTCCCACAGAAGTATATGGCTACACCTTC. Translation gives CASSPTEVYGYTF.

The chain is built from TRBV27 and TRBJ2-2; 10 bases agree with TRBD2. There are 16 residues in the CDR3. Germline V gene lookup returns CDR1 MNHEY and CDR2 SMNVEV (reference sequence). The trim removed 3 bases at V and 4 bases at J, leaving 5 bases unmatched. CDR3 residues: CASSFRAGGGTGELFF. CDR3 DNA sequence: TGTGCCAGCAGTTTTCGAGCGGGAGGGGGCACCGGGGAGCTGTTTTTT.

V is TRBV29-1 and J is TRBJ2-3; 13 bases map to TRBD2. This CDR3 has 15 amino acids. The V segment lost 8 bases and the J segment 1 base; nucleotides outside the gene matches: 6. The V gene's germline CDR1 is SQVTM and CDR2 ANQGSEA. The CDR3 loop reads CSSGLAGTGTDTQYF. CDR3 nucleotides: TGCAGCTCGGGACTAGCGGGGACAGGCACAGATACGCAGTATTTT.

V gene TRBV28 combines with J gene TRBJ2-1; no definite D call. V lost 4 bases and J 3 bases, leaving 19 bases between the germline ends. CDR1 is MDHEN and CDR2 is SYDVKM in the germline V gene. The CDR3 runs to 17 residues. CDR3 loop: CASSSPEERQIYNEQFF. For the CDR3, the DNA is TGTGCCAGCAGTTCCCCAGAAGAGCGCCAGATCTACAATGAGCAGTTCTTC.

The rearrangement uses TRBV7-9 and TRBJ2-7, with D possibly matching TRBD2 (6 bases). V lost 6 bases and J lost 4, with 7 bases in between. The CDR3 covers 11 residues. The germline V gene has CDR1 SEHNR and CDR2 FQNEAQ (reference sequence). The CDR3 is CASREGYEQYF. CDR3 sequence (DNA): TGTGCCAGCAGGGAGGGTTACGAGCAGTACTTC.

The rearrangement links TRBV5-6 to TRBJ1-4; tentatively, D is TRBD1 (5 bases). The CDR3 is 14 residues long. Trimming took off 2 bases at V and 4 bases at J, with 9 bases between the two ends. Germline V gene lookup returns CDR1 SGHDT and CDR2 YYEEEE. CDR3 amino acids: CASSLDRLNEKLFF. CDR3 nucleotides: TGTGCCAGCAGCTTAGACAGACTTAATGAAAAACTGTTTTTT.

V usage is TRBV6-5 and J usage is TRBJ2-7; TRBD2 aligns across 7 bases. This CDR3 is 13 amino acids long. V dropped 6 bases and J dropped 3; count of bases not matched to a gene: 5. Per the germline V gene, CDR1 is MNHEY and CDR2 is SVGAGI. The CDR3 spells CASRQRGYYEQYF. The CDR3 region has the DNA TGTGCCAGCAGACAGCGGGGATACTACGAGCAGTACTTC.